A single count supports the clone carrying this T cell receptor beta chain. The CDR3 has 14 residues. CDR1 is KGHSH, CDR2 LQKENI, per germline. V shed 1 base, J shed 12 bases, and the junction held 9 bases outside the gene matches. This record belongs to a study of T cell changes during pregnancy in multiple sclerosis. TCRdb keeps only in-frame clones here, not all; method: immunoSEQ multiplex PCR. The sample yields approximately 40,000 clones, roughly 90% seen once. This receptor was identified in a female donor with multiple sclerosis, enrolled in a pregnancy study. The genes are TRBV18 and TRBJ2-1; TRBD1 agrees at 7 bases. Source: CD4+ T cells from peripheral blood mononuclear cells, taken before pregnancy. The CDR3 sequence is CASSPLDRLGRQFF. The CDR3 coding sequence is TGTGCCAGCTCACCACTGGACAGGTTGGGTCGGCAGTTCTTC.